Presented here are 22 T cell receptor beta chains from one specimen sequenced in a study of blood T cell repertoires in COVID-19. Produced via immunoSEQ multiplex PCR; TCRdb's table is partial and in-frame only. The sample contains hundreds of thousands of clones, nearly 90% of which appear only once. The material sequenced was PBMCs or T cells enriched from blood (not recorded which). Receptors were obtained from a woman between 18 and 30 years old with acute COVID-19.

The chain is built from TRBV7-2 and TRBJ1-6, with D possibly TRBD1 on 6 matching bases. The CDR3 has 16 amino acids. Trimming took 5 bases from V and 7 from J, leaving 18 bases between them. The germline V gene encodes CDR1 SGHTA and CDR2 FQGNSA. CDR3 region: CASSPTSRGRNSPLHF. The CDR3 bases are TGTGCCAGCAGCCCTACTTCGCGGGGGCGGAATTCACCCCTCCACTTT. The whole variable domain, remainder taken from reference TRBV7-2 and TRBJ1-6, is GAGVSQSPSNKVTEKGKDVELRCDPISGHTALYWYRQSLGQGLEFLIYFQGNSAPDKSGLPSDRFSAERTGGSVSTLTIQRTQQEDSAVYLCASSPTSRGRNSPLHFGNGTRLTVT.

Concerning this clone: Other DNA sequences of this sample code for an identical CDR3. The chain is built from TRBV5-1 and TRBJ1-2; D not certain. CDR1 and CDR2 (germline): SGHRS, YFSETQ. This CDR3 comprises 13 residues. Deletions cut 1 base from V and 3 bases from J, with 7 bases between. For the CDR3, the DNA is TGCGCCAGCAGCTTGACGGGAGACTATGGCTACACCTTC. Residues: CASSLTGDYGYTF.

V and J are TRBV29-1 and TRBJ2-7, with a possible D match to TRBD1 (5 bases). Looked up from germline, CDR1 is SQVTM and CDR2 is ANQGSEA. This CDR3 spans 13 amino acids. V shed 4 bases and J shed 10 bases, with 20 bases lying between them. Written as DNA, the CDR3 is TGCAGCGTTGGTAGGGGCTCTACGCAGGAACAGTACTTC. It codes for CSVGRGSTQEQYF.

V gene TRBV19 combines with J gene TRBJ1-2; no firm D call. Germline V gene data show CDR1 as LNHDA and CDR2 as SQIVND (reference sequence). Trimming cost V 7 bases and J 6 bases, with 12 bases left between them. The CDR3 has 12 amino acids. The CDR3 DNA follows: TGTGCCAGTATGAGGGAGGCGCATGGCTACACCTTC. Translating it yields CASMREAHGYTF.

The rearrangement joins TRBV18 to TRBJ1-2, with TRBD1 matching over 7 bases. CDR3 length: 13 amino acids. Germline V gives CDR1 KGHSH, CDR2 LQKENI. With V trimmed by 6 bases and J by 4 bases, 5 bases remained unmatched. For the CDR3, the DNA is TGTGCCAGCTCGCAGGGGGGACCCTATGGCTACACCTTC. Protein: CASSQGGPYGYTF. The full variable domain, with the rest looked up from reference TRBV18 and TRBJ1-2, is NAGVMQNPRHLVRRRGQEARLRCSPMKGHSHVYWYRQLPEEGLKFMVYLQKENIIDESGMPKERFSAEFPKEGPSILRIQQVVRGDSAAYFCASSQGGPYGYTFGSGTRLTVV.

With respect to this clone: Other nucleotide sequences in the sample specify the same CDR3. The chain carries TRBV6-5 and TRBJ1-1, with D maybe TRBD1 (6 bases). The ends were cut back, 3 bases at V and 1 base at J, with 9 bases in the middle. Germline V gene lookup returns CDR1 MNHEY and CDR2 SVGAGI. The CDR3 length is 14 residues. The CDR3 DNA is TGTGCCAGCAGTTATGGGGGGGCGAACACTGAAGCTTTCTTT. Translation gives CASSYGGANTEAFF.

This rearrangement joins TRBV30 to TRBJ2-7, with D perhaps matching TRBD1 (5 bases). Trimming shortened V by 2 bases and J by 2 bases, and 13 bases separated the two germline ends. In germline, CDR1 is GTSNPN, CDR2 SVGIG (reference sequence). There are 14 residues in the CDR3. The CDR3 nucleotides are TGTGCCTGGAGTAGGAATAGGGGCCCCTACGAGCAGTACTTC. It encodes CAWSRNRGPYEQYF.

This rearrangement joins TRBV5-1 to TRBJ2-1, with a possible D match to TRBD1 (5 bases). Germline-derived CDR1 and CDR2 are SGHRS and YFSETQ. This CDR3 has 14 amino acids. Trimming removed 2 bases from V and 12 bases from J, with 18 bases in between. The CDR3 region has the DNA TGCGCCAGCAGCTTTGGCCAAACCGCTCAGGGGCAGTTCTTC. This codes for CASSFGQTAQGQFF.

The genes are TRBV9 and TRBJ2-7; TRBD1 aligns across 7 bases. V was pared by 3 bases and J by 6 bases, with 9 bases of the junction left unmatched. The length of the CDR3 is 14 residues. Germline-derived CDR1 and CDR2 are SGDLS and YYNGEE. CDR3 region: CASSATGSDGEQYF. CDR3 nucleotides: TGTGCCAGCAGCGCGACAGGGAGCGATGGCGAGCAGTACTTC.

This clone was found once. The rearrangement uses TRBV7-6 and TRBJ2-7; TRBD2 agrees at 7 bases. CDR1 is SGHVS and CDR2 is FNYEAQ in the germline V gene. The V gene end was trimmed by 1 base and the J gene end by 3 bases; junction bases not matched to a gene: 6. CDR3 length: 15 amino acids. The CDR3 reads CASSLGAGPVYEQYF. DNA for the CDR3: TGTGCCAGCAGCTTAGGAGCGGGACCTGTCTACGAGCAGTACTTC. The entire variable domain, with the rest obtained from reference TRBV7-6 and TRBJ2-7, is as follows: GAGVSQSPRYKVTKRGQDVALRCDPISGHVSLYWYRQALGQGPEFLTYFNYEAQQDKSGLPNDRFSAERPEGSISTLTIQRTEQRDSAMYRCASSLGAGPVYEQYFGPGTRLTVT.

The CDR3 sequence is CASSEFQTSYNEQFF. CDR3 DNA sequence: TGTGCCAGCAGCGAATTCCAGACTTCCTACAATGAGCAGTTCTTC. The chain couples TRBV9 to TRBJ2-1; D remains ambiguous. Trimming removed 3 bases at V and 1 base at J, with 11 bases between. CDR3 length: 15 residues. Germline V gene data show CDR1 as SGDLS and CDR2 as YYNGEE.

V and J are TRBV7-8 and TRBJ2-1; the D is unclear. Trimming stripped 3 bases from V and 0 bases from J, with 9 bases between. CDR3 size: 15 residues. Germline V lookup: CDR1 SGHVS, CDR2 FQNEAQ. CDR3 sequence reads: CASSFELSSYNEQFF. The DNA of the CDR3 is TGTGCCAGCAGCTTTGAGCTTAGCTCCTACAATGAGCAGTTCTTC.

CDR3 coding DNA: TGTGCCAGCAGACTTCAGGGGGCGGAGGATGGCTACACCTTC. Encoded protein: CASRLQGAEDGYTF. This chain joins TRBV27 and TRBJ1-2; 8 positions agree with TRBD1. Germline CDR1 and CDR2: MNHEY and SMNVEV (reference sequence). The length of the CDR3 is 14 residues. J lost 6 bases, V lost 6 bases, and 9 bases had no gene match.

The gene calls are TRBV28 and TRBJ1-2, with 7 bases identical to TRBD1. The CDR3 is 18 amino acids. After removal of 4 bases from V and 0 bases from J, the junction contained 14 bases not matched to a gene. Germline CDR1 is MDHEN and CDR2 is SYDVKM. The CDR3 protein is CASSSLDRRIASNYGYTF. The CDR3 coding sequence is TGTGCCAGCAGTTCCCTGGACAGGCGTATCGCTTCTAACTATGGCTACACCTTC.

The chain combines TRBV12-5 with TRBJ1-1, with D perhaps matching TRBD1 (6 bases). CDR1 LGHNT and CDR2 FRNRAP come from the germline V gene. Trimming took 6 bases from V and 5 from J, leaving 10 bases between them. There are 12 residues in the CDR3. The CDR3 reads CASGTGQTEAFF. The CDR3 nucleotides read TGTGCTAGTGGCACCGGACAGACTGAAGCTTTCTTT.

Here the CDR3 DNA reads TGTGCCAGCAGCTTTGCCGGGACAGGGGGAACCTATGGCTACACCTTC. Residues: CASSFAGTGGTYGYTF. V and J are TRBV7-9 and TRBJ1-2; 11 bases align to TRBD1. Germline V gives CDR1 SEHNR, CDR2 FQNEAQ (reference sequence). J lost 4 bases, V lost 3 bases, and 7 bases had no gene match. CDR3 length: 16 residues.

CDR3: CASSHRGTAYGYTF. The DNA of the CDR3 is TGTGCCAGCAGCCACCGTGGGACAGCATATGGCTACACCTTC. The chain uses TRBV7-9 and TRBJ1-2; 7 bases agree with TRBD1. J was trimmed by 5 bases and V by 5 bases; bases with no gene match: 8. CDR3 size: 14 residues. Germline V gene lookup returns CDR1 SEHNR and CDR2 FQNEAQ (reference sequence).

The J gene is TRBJ1-1, the V gene TRBV4-1; D may be TRBD1 (5 bases). V was pared by 1 base and J by 1 base, with 16 bases between. CDR1 and CDR2 from the germline V gene are MGHRA and YSYEKL. The CDR3 is 17 amino acids. The CDR3 loop is CASSQARSAQANTEAFF. CDR3 nucleotides: TGCGCCAGCAGCCAAGCCAGAAGCGCACAGGCGAACACTGAAGCTTTCTTT.

V gene TRBV24-1 combines with J gene TRBJ2-1; perhaps TRBD1 as D (5 bases). The length of the CDR3 is 15 residues. Trimming left V 3 bases short and J 2 bases short, with 10 bases between. The germline CDR1 and CDR2 sequences are KGHDR and SFDVKD. CDR3 coding DNA: TGTGCCACCAGTGATACGTCACAGGCCTACAATGAGCAGTTCTTC. It codes for CATSDTSQAYNEQFF.

The chain combines TRBV6-6 with TRBJ1-5; TRBD1 might be the D (5 bases). Germline V CDR1 and CDR2: MNHNY, SVGAGI (reference sequence). The CDR3 consists of 16 residues. V lost 0 bases, J lost 5 bases, and 14 bases lay in between. The CDR3 sequence is CASSYSGRTTDQPQHF. The CDR3 DNA reads as TGTGCCAGCAGTTACTCTGGGAGGACAACCGATCAGCCCCAGCATTTT.

The chain employs TRBV5-1 and TRBJ2-5; 8 bases are a match to TRBD2. This CDR3 comprises 15 residues. With 0 bases clipped from V and 2 bases from J, the junction kept 3 bases outside the gene matches. CDR1 and CDR2 from the germline V gene are SGHRS and YFSETQ. CDR3 sequence (DNA): TGCGCCAGCAGCTTGGCCTCGGGGGGGCAAGAGACCCAGTACTTC. It encodes CASSLASGGQETQYF. Variable domain in full (rest from reference TRBV5-1 and TRBJ2-5): KAGVTQTPRYLIKTRGQQVTLSCSPISGHRSVSWYQQTPGQGLQFLFEYFSETQRNKGNFPGRFSGRQFSNSRSEMNVSTLELGDSALYLCASSLASGGQETQYFGPGTRLLVL.

The CDR3 DNA reads as TGTGCCAGCAGGTCGACAGGGGTCCCCTACAATGAGCAGTTCTTC. Amino acids: CASRSTGVPYNEQFF. The J gene is TRBJ2-1, the V gene TRBV6-5, with TRBD1 identical over 8 bases. The CDR3 totals 15 residues. The junction had 6 bases not matched to a gene; V was cut back by 6 bases and J by 2 bases. Germline assignment: CDR1 MNHEY and CDR2 SVGAGI.